The sequence of this T cell receptor beta chain was determined in a study of radiation and T cells in renal cell carcinoma. Noted time point: blood 4 weeks post-SBRT, at nephrectomy. Treatment of the sample: 15 Gy SBRT to primary tumor, nephrectomy 4 weeks later. CDR1 and CDR2 (germline): SGHRS, YFSETQ. The CDR3 length is 14 residues. The V and J ends lost 3 bases and 7 bases, in that order; junction bases with no gene match: 5. Sequencing used immunoSEQ multiplex PCR; TCRdb keeps in-frame clones, though not all of them. The sample carries 150,000 to 200,000 clones, about 88% recorded once. This sequence originates from a woman between 50 and 59 years old with renal cell carcinoma. V is TRBV5-1 and J is TRBJ1-1; 11 bases fit TRBD1. The sample consisted of blood, taken from a patient whose treatment included radiotherapy and nephrectomy. CDR3 in amino acids: CASSWTGGAGEAFF. As DNA, the CDR3 is TGCGCCAGCAGCTGGACAGGGGGCGCGGGTGAAGCTTTCTTT.